The source of this T cell receptor beta chain is a study of STAT5B mutations in CD4+ large granular lymphocyte leukemia. Study-level results: Patient CD4-sorted repertoires stayed more clonal than healthy ones after leukemic-clone removal.

On this clone: Its target is unknown.

V lost 8 bases, J lost 4 bases, and 20 bases lay in between. Germline-derived CDR1 and CDR2 are MNHEY and SMNVEV (reference sequence). The CDR3 has 15 amino acids. The assay was run at survey level. Sequencing was performed with immunoSEQ multiplex PCR; in TCRdb, only in-frame clones are kept and a portion is missing. This sample yields some 30,000 clones, of which approximately 72% are seen a single time; about 2.4% belongs to the top ten. Sequenced input: CD4+ T cells from blood buffy coats. The clonotype comes from a human donor in good health. J is TRBJ2-5 and V is TRBV27, with D unresolved. The CDR3: CASRPSTEQLETQYF. Here the CDR3 DNA reads TGTGCCAGCCGCCCCTCTACGGAACAGTTAGAGACCCAGTACTTC.